Below, one TCR beta chain is given with its context. The antigen is unknown. CDR1 and CDR2 from the germline V gene are DFQATT and SNEGSKA (reference sequence). The CDR3 loop spans 12 amino acids. TCRdb analysed the reads with MiXCR anew, one entry per CDR3 protein. This table has around 260,000 distinct CDR3 sequences, 8% to 9.5% appearing once. This record belongs to a study of T cell repertoires in cytomegalovirus infection. Whole-study context: Public TCR beta signatures marked donors with CMV infection and the matching HLA. Notes on the study in general: Summed public TCR beta family frequency identified CMV carriers bearing the relevant HLA. CMV-specific TCR beta clonotypes restricted by HLA-C were the ones dominating the ex vivo response.

Input material: PBMCs. This receptor was identified in a human donor in good health (CMV status not recorded). Some clones in this sample may be carry-over from other donors' samples. The gene calls are TRBV20-1 and TRBJ1-2; D call uncertain. The chain's CDR3 is CRGLGRISGYTF. CDR3 nucleotides: TGCCGAGGCCTAGGGCGGATTAGTGGCTACACCTTC.